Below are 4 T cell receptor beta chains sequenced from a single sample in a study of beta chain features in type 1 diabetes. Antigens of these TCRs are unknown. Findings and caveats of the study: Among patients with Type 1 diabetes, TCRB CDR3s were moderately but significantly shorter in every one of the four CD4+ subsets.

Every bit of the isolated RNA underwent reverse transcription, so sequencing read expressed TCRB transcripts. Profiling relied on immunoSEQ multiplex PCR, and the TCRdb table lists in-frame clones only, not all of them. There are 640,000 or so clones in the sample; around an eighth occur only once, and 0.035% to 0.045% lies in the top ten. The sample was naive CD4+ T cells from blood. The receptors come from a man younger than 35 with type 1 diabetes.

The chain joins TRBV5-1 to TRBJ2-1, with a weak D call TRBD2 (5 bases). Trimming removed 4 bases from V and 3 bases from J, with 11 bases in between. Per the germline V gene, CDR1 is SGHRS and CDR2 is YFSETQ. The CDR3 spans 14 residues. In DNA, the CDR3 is TGCGCCAGCAGCCCCCAAGCGGACTACAATGAGCAGTTCTTC. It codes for CASSPQADYNEQFF.

CDR3 sequence: CASSYGTGHEEQYF. DNA of the CDR3: TGTGCCAGCAGTTACGGGACAGGGCATGAGGAGCAGTACTTC. The chain joins TRBV6-6 to TRBJ2-7, with 9 nucleotides matching TRBD1. This CDR3 has 14 amino acids. Unmatched junction bases numbered 6, after V lost 2 bases and J lost 7 bases. Per the germline V gene, CDR1 is MNHNY and CDR2 is SVGAGI (reference sequence).

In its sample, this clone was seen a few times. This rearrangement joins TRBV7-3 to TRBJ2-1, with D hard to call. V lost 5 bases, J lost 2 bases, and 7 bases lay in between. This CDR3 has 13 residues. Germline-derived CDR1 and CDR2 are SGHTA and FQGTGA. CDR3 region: CASSPPPYNEQFF. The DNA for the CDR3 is TGTGCCAGCAGCCCCCCGCCCTACAATGAGCAGTTCTTC.

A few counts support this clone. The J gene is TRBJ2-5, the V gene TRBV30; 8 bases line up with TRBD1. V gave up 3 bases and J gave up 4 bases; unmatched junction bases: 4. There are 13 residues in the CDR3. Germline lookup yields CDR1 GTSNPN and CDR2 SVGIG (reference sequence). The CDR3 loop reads CAWRATGAETQYF. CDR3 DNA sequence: TGTGCCTGGAGGGCGACAGGGGCAGAGACCCAGTACTTC.